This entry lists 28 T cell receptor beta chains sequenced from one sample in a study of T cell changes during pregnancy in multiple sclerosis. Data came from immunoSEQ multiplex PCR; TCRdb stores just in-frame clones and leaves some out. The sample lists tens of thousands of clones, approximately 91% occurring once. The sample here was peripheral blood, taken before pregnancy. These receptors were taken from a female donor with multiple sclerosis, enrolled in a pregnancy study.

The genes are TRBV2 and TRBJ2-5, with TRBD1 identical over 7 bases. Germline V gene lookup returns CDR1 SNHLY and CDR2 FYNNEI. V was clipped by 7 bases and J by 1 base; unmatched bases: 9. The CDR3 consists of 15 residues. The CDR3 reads CASTIFGQVQETQYF. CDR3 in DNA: TGTGCCAGCACTATTTTTGGACAGGTCCAAGAGACCCAGTACTTC. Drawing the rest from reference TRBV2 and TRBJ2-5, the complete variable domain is EPEVTQTPSHQVTQMGQEVILRCVPISNHLYFYWYRQILGQKVEFLVSFYNNEISEKSEIFDDQFSVERPDGSNFTLKIRSTKLEDSAMYFCASTIFGQVQETQYFGPGTRLLVL.

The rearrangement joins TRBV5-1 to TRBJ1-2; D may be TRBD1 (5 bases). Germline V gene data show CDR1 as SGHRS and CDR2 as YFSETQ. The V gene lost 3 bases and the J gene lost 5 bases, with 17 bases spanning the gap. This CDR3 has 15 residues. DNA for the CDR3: TGCGCCAGCAGCTCCTCCGACAGCCTTCCTTATGGCTACACCTTC. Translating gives CASSSSDSLPYGYTF.

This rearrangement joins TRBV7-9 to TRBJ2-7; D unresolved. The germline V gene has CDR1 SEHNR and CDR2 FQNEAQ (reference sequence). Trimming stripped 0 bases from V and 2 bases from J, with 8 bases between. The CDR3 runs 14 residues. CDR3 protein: CASSLASGTYEQYF. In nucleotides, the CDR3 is TGTGCCAGCAGCTTAGCGTCAGGAACCTACGAGCAGTACTTC.

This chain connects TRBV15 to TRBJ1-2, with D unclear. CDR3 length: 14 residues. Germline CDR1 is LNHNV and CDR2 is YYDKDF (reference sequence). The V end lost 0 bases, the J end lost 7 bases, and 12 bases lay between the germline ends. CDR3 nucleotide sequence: TGTGCCACCAGCAGAGATCTCGGGGAAACTGGCTACACCTTC. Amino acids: CATSRDLGETGYTF.

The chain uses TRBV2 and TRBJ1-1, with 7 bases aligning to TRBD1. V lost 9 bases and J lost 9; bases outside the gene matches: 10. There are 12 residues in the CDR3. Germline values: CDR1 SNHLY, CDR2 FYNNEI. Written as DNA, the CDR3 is TGTGCCAGTCGCAGGGACAGTTCGAAAGCTTTCTTT. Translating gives CASRRDSSKAFF.

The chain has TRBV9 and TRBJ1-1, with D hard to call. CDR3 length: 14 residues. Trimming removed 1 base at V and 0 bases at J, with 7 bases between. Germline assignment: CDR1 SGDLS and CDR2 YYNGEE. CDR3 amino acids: CASSVPDLNTEAFF. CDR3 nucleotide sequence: TGTGCCAGCAGCGTACCGGACTTGAACACTGAAGCTTTCTTT.

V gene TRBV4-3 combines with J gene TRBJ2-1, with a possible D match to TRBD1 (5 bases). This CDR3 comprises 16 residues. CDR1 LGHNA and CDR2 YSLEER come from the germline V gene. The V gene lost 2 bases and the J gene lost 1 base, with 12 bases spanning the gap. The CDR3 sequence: CASSQKGMESYNEQFF. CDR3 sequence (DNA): TGCGCCAGCAGCCAAAAGGGGATGGAATCCTACAATGAGCAGTTCTTC.

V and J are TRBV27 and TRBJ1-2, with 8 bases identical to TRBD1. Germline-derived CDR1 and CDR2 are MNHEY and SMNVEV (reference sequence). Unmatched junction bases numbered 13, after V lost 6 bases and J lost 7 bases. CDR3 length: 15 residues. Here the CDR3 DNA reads TGTGCCAGCAGCGCGCCGGGACAGGAAATTTTTGGCTACACCTTC. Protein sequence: CASSAPGQEIFGYTF.

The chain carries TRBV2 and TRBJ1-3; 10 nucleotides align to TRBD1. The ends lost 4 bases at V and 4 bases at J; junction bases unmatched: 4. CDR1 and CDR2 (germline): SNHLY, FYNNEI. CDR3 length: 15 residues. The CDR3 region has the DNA TGTGCCAGCAGTGTGGACAGGGGGATCGGAAACACCATATATTTT. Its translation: CASSVDRGIGNTIYF.

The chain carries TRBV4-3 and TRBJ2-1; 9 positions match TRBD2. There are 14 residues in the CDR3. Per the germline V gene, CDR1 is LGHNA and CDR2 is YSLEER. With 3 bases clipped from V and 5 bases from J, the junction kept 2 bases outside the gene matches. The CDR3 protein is CASSQRLADNEQFF. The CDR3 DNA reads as TGCGCCAGCAGCCAGAGACTAGCGGACAATGAGCAGTTCTTC.

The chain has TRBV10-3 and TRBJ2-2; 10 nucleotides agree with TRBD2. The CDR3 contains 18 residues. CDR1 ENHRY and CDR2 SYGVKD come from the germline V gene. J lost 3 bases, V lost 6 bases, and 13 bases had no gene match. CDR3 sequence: CAISGKGLAGVDTGELFF. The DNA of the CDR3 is TGTGCCATCAGCGGAAAAGGGCTAGCGGGAGTAGACACCGGGGAGCTGTTTTTT.

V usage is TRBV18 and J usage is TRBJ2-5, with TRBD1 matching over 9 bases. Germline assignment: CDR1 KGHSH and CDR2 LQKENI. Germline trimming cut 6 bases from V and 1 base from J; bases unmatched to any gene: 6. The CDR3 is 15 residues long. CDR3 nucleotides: TGTGCCAGCTCCCGGACAGGGGTCACCCAAGAGACCCAGTACTTC. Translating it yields CASSRTGVTQETQYF.

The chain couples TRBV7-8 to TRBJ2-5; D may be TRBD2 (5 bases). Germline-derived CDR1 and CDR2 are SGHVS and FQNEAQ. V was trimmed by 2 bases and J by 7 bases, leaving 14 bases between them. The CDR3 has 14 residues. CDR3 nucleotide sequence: TGTGCCAGCAGCTTAATTCAGGAGGCAGGGACCCAGTACTTC. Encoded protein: CASSLIQEAGTQYF.

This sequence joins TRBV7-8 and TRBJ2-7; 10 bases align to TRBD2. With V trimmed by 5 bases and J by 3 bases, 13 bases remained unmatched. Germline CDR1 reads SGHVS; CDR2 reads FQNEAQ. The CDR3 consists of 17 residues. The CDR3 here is CASSHLGWSSGGYEQYF. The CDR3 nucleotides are TGTGCCAGCAGCCATTTAGGGTGGTCTAGCGGGGGCTACGAGCAGTACTTC.

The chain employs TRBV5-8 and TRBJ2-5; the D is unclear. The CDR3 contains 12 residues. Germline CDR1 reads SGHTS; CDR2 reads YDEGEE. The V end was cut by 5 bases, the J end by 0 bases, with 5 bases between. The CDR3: CASRSDQETQYF. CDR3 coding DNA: TGTGCCAGCAGGAGTGACCAAGAGACCCAGTACTTC.

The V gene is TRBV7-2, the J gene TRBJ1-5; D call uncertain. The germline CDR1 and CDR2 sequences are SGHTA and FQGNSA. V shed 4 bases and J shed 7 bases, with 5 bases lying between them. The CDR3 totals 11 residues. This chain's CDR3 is CASSSGQPQHF. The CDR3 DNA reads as TGTGCCAGCAGCTCGGGACAGCCCCAGCATTTT.

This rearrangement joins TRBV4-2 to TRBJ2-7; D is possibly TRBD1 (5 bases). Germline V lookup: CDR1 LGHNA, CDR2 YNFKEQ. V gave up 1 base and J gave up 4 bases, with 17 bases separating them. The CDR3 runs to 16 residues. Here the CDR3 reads CASSQGTPLTDYEQYF. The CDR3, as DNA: TGTGCCAGCAGCCAAGGCACCCCCCTGACAGATTACGAGCAGTACTTC.

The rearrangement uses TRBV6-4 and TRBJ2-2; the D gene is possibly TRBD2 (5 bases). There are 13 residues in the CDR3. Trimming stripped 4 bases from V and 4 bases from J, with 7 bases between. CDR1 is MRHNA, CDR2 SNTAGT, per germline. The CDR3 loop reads CASSAGSTGELFF. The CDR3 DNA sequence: TGTGCCAGCAGTGCGGGGAGCACCGGGGAGCTGTTTTTT.

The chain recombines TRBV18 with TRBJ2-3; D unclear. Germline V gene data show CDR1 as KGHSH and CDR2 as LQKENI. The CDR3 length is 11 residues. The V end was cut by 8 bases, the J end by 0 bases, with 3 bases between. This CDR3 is CASTSTDTQYF. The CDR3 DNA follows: TGTGCCAGCACAAGCACAGATACGCAGTATTTT.

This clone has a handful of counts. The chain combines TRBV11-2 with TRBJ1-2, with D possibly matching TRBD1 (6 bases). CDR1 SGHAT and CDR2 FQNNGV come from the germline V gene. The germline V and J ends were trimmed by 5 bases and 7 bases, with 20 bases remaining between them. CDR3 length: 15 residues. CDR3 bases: TGTGCCAGCAGCAGCACAGGGAGCTCGTTAGTTGGCTACACCTTC. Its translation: CASSSTGSSLVGYTF.

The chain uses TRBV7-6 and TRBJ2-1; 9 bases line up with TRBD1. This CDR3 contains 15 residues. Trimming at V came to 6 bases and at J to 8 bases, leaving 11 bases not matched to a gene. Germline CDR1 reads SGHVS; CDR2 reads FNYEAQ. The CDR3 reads CASRSQGAGPDEQFF. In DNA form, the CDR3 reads TGTGCCAGCAGATCACAGGGGGCAGGGCCCGATGAGCAGTTCTTC. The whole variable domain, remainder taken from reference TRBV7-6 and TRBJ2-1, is GAGVSQSPRYKVTKRGQDVALRCDPISGHVSLYWYRQALGQGPEFLTYFNYEAQQDKSGLPNDRFSAERPEGSISTLTIQRTEQRDSAMYRCASRSQGAGPDEQFFGPGTRLTVL.

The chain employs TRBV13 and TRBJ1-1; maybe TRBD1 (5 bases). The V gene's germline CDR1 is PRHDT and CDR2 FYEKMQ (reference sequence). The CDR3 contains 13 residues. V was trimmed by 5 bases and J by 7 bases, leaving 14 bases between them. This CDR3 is CASSPEDTLEAFF. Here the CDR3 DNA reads TGTGCCAGCAGCCCCGAGGACACGCTTGAAGCTTTCTTT.

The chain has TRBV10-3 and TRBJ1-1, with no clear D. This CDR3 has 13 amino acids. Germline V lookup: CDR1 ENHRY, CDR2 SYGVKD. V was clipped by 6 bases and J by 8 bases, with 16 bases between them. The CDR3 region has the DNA TGTGCCATCAGGACTACAGAAGAGAAAGAAGCTTTCTTT. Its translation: CAIRTTEEKEAFF.

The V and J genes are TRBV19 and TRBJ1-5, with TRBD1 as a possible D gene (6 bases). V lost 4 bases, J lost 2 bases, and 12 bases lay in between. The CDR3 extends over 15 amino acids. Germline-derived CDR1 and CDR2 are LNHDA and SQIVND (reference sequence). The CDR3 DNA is TGTGCCAGTAGTACCCCGACAGGCCGCAATCAGCCCCAGCATTTT. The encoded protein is CASSTPTGRNQPQHF. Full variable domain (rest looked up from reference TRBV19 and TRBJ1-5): DGGITQSPKYLFRKEGQNVTLSCEQNLNHDAMYWYRQDPGQGLRLIYYSQIVNDFQKGDIAEGYSVSREKKESFPLTVTSAQKNPTAFYLCASSTPTGRNQPQHFGDGTRLSIL.

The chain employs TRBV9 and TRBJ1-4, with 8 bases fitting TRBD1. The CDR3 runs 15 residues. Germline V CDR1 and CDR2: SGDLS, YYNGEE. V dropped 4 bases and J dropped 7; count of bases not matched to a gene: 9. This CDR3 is CASSRGQGGSEKLFF. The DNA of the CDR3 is TGTGCCAGCAGCAGAGGACAGGGAGGGAGTGAAAAACTGTTTTTT.

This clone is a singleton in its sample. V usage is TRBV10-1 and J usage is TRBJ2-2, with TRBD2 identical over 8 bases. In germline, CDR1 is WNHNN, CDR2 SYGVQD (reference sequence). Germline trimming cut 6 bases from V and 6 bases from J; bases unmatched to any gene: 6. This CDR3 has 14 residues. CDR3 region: CASSDGTRAGELFF. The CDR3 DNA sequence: TGCGCCAGCAGCGACGGGACTAGGGCCGGGGAGCTGTTTTTT.

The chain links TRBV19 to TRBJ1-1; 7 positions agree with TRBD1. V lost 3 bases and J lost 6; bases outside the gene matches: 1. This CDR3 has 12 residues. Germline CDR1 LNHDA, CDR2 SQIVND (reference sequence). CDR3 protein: CASSMGTAEAFF. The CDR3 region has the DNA TGTGCCAGTAGTATGGGGACAGCTGAAGCTTTCTTT.

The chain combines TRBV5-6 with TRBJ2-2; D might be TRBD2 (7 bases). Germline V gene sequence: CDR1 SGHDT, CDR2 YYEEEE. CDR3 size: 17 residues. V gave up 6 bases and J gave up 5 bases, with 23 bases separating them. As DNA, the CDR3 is TGTGCCAGCACCAAGACGTCGGGGGGCTGGAGAACCGGGGAGCTGTTTTTT. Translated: CASTKTSGGWRTGELFF.